Listed here are 24 T cell receptor beta chains from one sample, sequenced in a study of blood T cell repertoires in COVID-19. The repertoire was sequenced with immunoSEQ multiplex PCR; TCRdb's copy has only in-frame clones and lacks some. There are 250,000 to 350,000 clones in the sample; about 86% occur only once, and 15% to 19% lies in the top ten. Sample: peripheral blood. These receptor sequences come from a person in their 70s with COVID-19, enrolled during active disease.

The V call is TRBV5-4, the J call TRBJ2-2; D perhaps matches TRBD1 (6 bases). This CDR3 has 15 amino acids. CDR1 is SGHNT and CDR2 is YYREEE in the germline V gene (reference sequence). The V end lost 0 bases, the J end lost 3 bases, and 9 bases lay between the germline ends. Here the CDR3 reads CASSLGRGYTGELFF. The CDR3 nucleotides are TGTGCCAGCAGCTTGGGAAGGGGGTACACCGGGGAGCTGTTTTTT. Using reference TRBV5-4 and TRBJ2-2 for the parts outside the CDR3, the full variable domain is ETGVTQSPTHLIKTRGQQVTLRCSSQSGHNTVSWYQQALGQGPQFIFQYYREEENGRGNFPPRFSGLQFPNYSSELNVNALELDDSALYLCASSLGRGYTGELFFGEGSRLTVL.

The chain uses TRBV11-3 and TRBJ2-3; 14 nucleotides align to TRBD2. V gave up 4 bases and J gave up 6 bases; unmatched junction bases: 6. CDR3 size: 16 residues. Per germline, CDR1 SGHNT and CDR2 YENEEA. The CDR3 coding sequence is TGTGCCAGCAGCTCTGGACTAGCGGGAGGATCGGATACGCAGTATTTT. Translation gives CASSSGLAGGSDTQYF.

V is TRBV7-8 and J is TRBJ2-5; unclear D gene. The CDR3 covers 15 residues. The germline V gene encodes CDR1 SGHVS and CDR2 FQNEAQ. Trimming removed 2 bases from V and 0 bases from J, with 10 bases in between. The CDR3 loop is CASSLIERYQETQYF. CDR3 nucleotide sequence: TGTGCCAGCAGCTTAATCGAACGGTACCAAGAGACCCAGTACTTC.

This clone turned up a few times. This chain joins TRBV19 and TRBJ2-3; 9 bases map to TRBD1. The CDR3 is 15 residues long. Germline trimming cut 10 bases from V and 5 bases from J; bases unmatched to any gene: 13. Looked up from germline, CDR1 is LNHDA and CDR2 is SQIVND (reference sequence). The CDR3 bases are TGTGCCACCAAGGGGAACAGGGGGCCGTTAGATACGCAGTATTTT. Protein: CATKGNRGPLDTQYF.

The V call is TRBV6-5, the J call TRBJ2-2, with 7 bases lining up with TRBD1. The germline CDR1 and CDR2 sequences are MNHEY and SVGAGI. The ends lost 8 bases at V and 1 base at J; junction bases unmatched: 4. The CDR3 contains 14 residues. The CDR3 spells CASRRTGNTGELFF. CDR3 nucleotide sequence: TGTGCCAGCCGTCGGACAGGGAACACCGGGGAGCTGTTTTTT.

V usage is TRBV7-8 and J usage is TRBJ1-5; D is perhaps TRBD1 (5 bases). Trimming stripped 4 bases from V and 4 bases from J, with 17 bases between. Germline V gene sequence: CDR1 SGHVS, CDR2 FQNEAQ. The CDR3 runs 16 residues. In DNA form, the CDR3 reads TGTGCCAGCAGCTCTCTCGGCGGGACGGCGAATCAGCCCCAGCATTTT. It encodes CASSSLGGTANQPQHF.

This clone is a singleton in its sample. This chain uses TRBV27 with TRBJ1-3; 7 bases map to TRBD1. The CDR3 sequence is 14 residues long. The V gene's germline CDR1 is MNHEY and CDR2 SMNVEV (reference sequence). Trimming cost V 1 base and J 8 bases; bases outside gene matches: 5. The CDR3 loop is CASSLYRGQHTIYF. DNA for the CDR3: TGTGCCAGCAGTTTATACAGGGGCCAGCACACCATATATTTT.

The chain has TRBV6-5 and TRBJ2-7; D gene ambiguous. V was trimmed by 0 bases and J by 12 bases, leaving 21 bases between them. Germline V gene data show CDR1 as MNHEY and CDR2 as SVGAGI. The CDR3 covers 15 residues. CDR3 nucleotide sequence: TGTGCCAGCAGTTACTCGATTTCAACCAAATCTAGGCGGTACTTC. Translated: CASSYSISTKSRRYF.

The CDR3 loop reads CASKKTSTGGETQYF. The CDR3 nucleotides are TGTGCCAGCAAAAAGACTAGCACTGGGGGGGAGACCCAGTACTTC. The V and J genes are TRBV6-5 and TRBJ2-5, with TRBD2 matching over 7 bases. Germline lookup yields CDR1 MNHEY and CDR2 SVGAGI. The CDR3 spans 15 residues. V gave up 7 bases and J gave up 5 bases; unmatched junction bases: 13.

This chain uses TRBV7-9 with TRBJ2-7, with 7 bases that match TRBD1. There are 14 residues in the CDR3. The V gene's germline CDR1 is SEHNR and CDR2 FQNEAQ (reference sequence). V lost 5 bases and J lost 4; bases outside the gene matches: 8. CDR3 amino acids: CASSPRTGFYEQYF. For the CDR3, the DNA is TGTGCCAGCAGCCCCCGGACAGGTTTTTACGAGCAGTACTTC.

This CDR3 reads CASSKAPGKQYF. Written as DNA, the CDR3 is TGTGCCAGCAGCAAAGCCCCGGGAAAGCAGTACTTC. J is TRBJ2-7 and V is TRBV21-1; the table's TRBD2 call for D was not verified on the DNA. TRBV21-1 is recorded as a pseudogene. There are 12 residues in the CDR3.

Of note for this clone: One end of the junction varies from germline; a read error may be responsible. Within the sample, other DNA sequences also encode this same CDR3. The chain links TRBV5-6 to TRBJ2-7, with TRBD2 matching 9 bases. Germline V gene sequence: CDR1 SGHDT, CDR2 YYEEEE. The CDR3 contains 16 residues. The DNA of the CDR3 is TGCGCCAGCAGCTTGATGTTAGGACTAGCGCCCTACGAGCAGTACTTC. This sequence encodes CASSLMLGLAPYEQYF.

As to this clone: Other DNA sequences from this sample encode an identical CDR3 as well. V is TRBV7-2 and J is TRBJ1-5; unclear D gene. The germline gives CDR1 SGHTA, CDR2 FQGNSA. There are 14 residues in the CDR3. The V gene lost 2 bases and the J gene lost 2 bases, with 7 bases spanning the gap. CDR3 sequence: CASSLRQGNQPQHF. The CDR3 DNA reads as TGTGCCAGCAGCTTAAGGCAGGGCAATCAGCCCCAGCATTTT.

The V call is TRBV3-1 (or the pseudogene TRBV3-2), the J call TRBJ1-3, with 10 bases aligning to TRBD1. Germline CDR1 is LGHDT and CDR2 is YNNKEL (reference sequence). The V and J ends lost 3 bases and 4 bases, in that order; junction bases with no gene match: 6. The CDR3 spans 16 residues. For the CDR3, the DNA is TGTGCCAGCAGCCAGGACAGGGGGAGGCTCGGAAACACCATATATTTT. This translates into CASSQDRGRLGNTIYF.

The rearrangement links TRBV5-1 to TRBJ1-2, with no clear D. The CDR3 contains 14 residues. Germline V gene lookup returns CDR1 SGHRS and CDR2 YFSETQ. V lost 2 bases, J lost 4 bases, and 12 bases lay in between. The CDR3 bases are TGCGCCAGCAGCTTCAGTTCAGGCTCCTATGGCTACACCTTC. Residues: CASSFSSGSYGYTF.

This clone was seen only a few times. This chain links TRBV6-5 with TRBJ1-5; D gene unclear. This CDR3 has 13 amino acids. With 6 bases removed from V and 7 bases from J, the gap between germline ends came to 13 bases. Germline values: CDR1 MNHEY, CDR2 SVGAGI. The CDR3 DNA reads as TGTGCCAGCAGCCCGAGTAGAGGGCAGCCCCAGCATTTT. Amino acids: CASSPSRGQPQHF.

The rearrangement joins TRBV2 to TRBJ1-5; 7 bases match TRBD1. Germline CDR1 reads SNHLY; CDR2 reads FYNNEI. The CDR3 is 14 residues long. Trimming took 10 bases from V and 5 from J; bases not matched to a gene: 11. CDR3 loop: CATRQGSIYQPQHF. CDR3 in DNA: TGTGCCACCCGACAGGGCTCCATCTATCAGCCCCAGCATTTT.

This clone was seen a handful of times. The chain carries TRBV19 and TRBJ2-2; 7 bases are shared with TRBD1. Losses at the gene ends were 3 bases for V and 6 bases for J; bases not matched to a gene: 1. The CDR3 length is 13 residues. Germline-derived CDR1 and CDR2 are LNHDA and SQIVND (reference sequence). CDR3: CASSMTGSGELFF. CDR3 bases: TGTGCCAGTAGTATGACAGGGTCCGGGGAGCTGTTTTTT.

The V call is TRBV7-3, the J call TRBJ1-6; maybe TRBD1 (5 bases). V shed 0 bases and J shed 10 bases, with 16 bases lying between them. The CDR3 has 16 amino acids. CDR1 and CDR2 (germline): SGHTA, FQGTGA. CDR3 sequence reads: CASSLTRGGAGSPLHF. The CDR3 bases are TGTGCCAGCAGCTTAACCCGGGGAGGGGCAGGGTCACCCCTCCACTTT.

The chain uses TRBV10-3 and TRBJ2-7; D may be TRBD1 (5 bases). CDR1 and CDR2 from the germline V gene are ENHRY and SYGVKD. Trimming pared 6 bases from V and 5 bases from J, leaving 11 bases between. This CDR3 has 12 amino acids. CDR3 coding DNA: TGTGCCATCAGGTCAGGGTCTAACGAGCAGTACTTC. Protein: CAIRSGSNEQYF.

This chain joins TRBV12-3 or TRBV12-4 and TRBJ1-5; D not resolved. V shed 0 bases and J shed 4 bases, with 4 bases lying between them. The CDR3 runs 13 residues. Here the CDR3 DNA reads TGTGCCAGCAGTTTAGCAGAGAATCAGCCCCAGCATTTT. Its translation is CASSLAENQPQHF.

This clone was detected only a few times. This chain uses TRBV3-1 (or the pseudogene TRBV3-2) with TRBJ1-2; tentatively, D is TRBD1 (6 bases). CDR1 is LGHDT and CDR2 is YNNKEL in the germline V gene (reference sequence). The CDR3 runs to 15 residues. Trimming left V 4 bases short and J 0 bases short, with 12 bases between. Here the CDR3 reads CASSPTQGPNYGYTF. The CDR3 nucleotides read TGTGCCAGCAGCCCCACACAGGGACCTAACTATGGCTACACCTTC.

V gene TRBV6-4 combines with J gene TRBJ2-2, with D hard to call. This CDR3 is 13 amino acids long. The V gene's germline CDR1 is MRHNA and CDR2 SNTAGT. V was shortened by 4 bases and J by 7 bases, with 10 bases between the two germline ends. CDR3 residues: CASSVELNGELFF. CDR3 in DNA: TGTGCCAGCAGTGTTGAGTTAAACGGGGAGCTGTTTTTT.

This chain links TRBV3-1 (or the pseudogene TRBV3-2) with TRBJ1-5, with no clear D. The CDR3 sequence is 15 residues long. The V end was cut by 0 bases, the J end by 5 bases, with 11 bases between. Per the germline V gene, CDR1 is LGHDT and CDR2 is YNNKEL (reference sequence). The CDR3 nucleotides are TGTGCCAGCAGCCAAGATTCACGTCGGGATCAGCCCCAGCATTTT. Amino acids: CASSQDSRRDQPQHF.